Shown below are 7 T cell receptor beta chains from a single sample sequenced in a study of response to subunit inactivated influenza vaccine. Each CDR3 protein is one row after TCRdb ran MiXCR on the RT-PCR reads. The profile shows hundreds of thousands of distinct CDR3 sequences, approximately 7.1% of them singletons. Specimen: PBMCs from blood, collected around 25 months after vaccination. Receptors were obtained from a man aged 50-75 years who received an inactivated influenza vaccine.

V and J are TRBV20-1 and TRBJ2-1; D perhaps matches TRBD2 (6 bases). This CDR3 is built from 16 residues. The germline V gene encodes CDR1 DFQATT and CDR2 SNEGSKA (reference sequence). The V gene lost 1 base and the J gene lost 4 bases, with 17 bases spanning the gap. CDR3 in amino acids: CSARGPAGGLYNEQFF. Here the CDR3 DNA reads TGCAGTGCTAGAGGACCGGCCGGGGGACTTTACAATGAGCAGTTCTTC.

The rearrangement links TRBV20-1 to TRBJ1-2; D is perhaps TRBD1 (5 bases). The CDR3 is made up of 14 amino acids. CDR1 is DFQATT, CDR2 SNEGSKA, per germline (reference sequence). V was shortened by 1 base and J by 3 bases, with 12 bases between the two germline ends. Here the CDR3 DNA reads TGCAGTGCTAGAGGGGGAGGGGTTGACTATGGCTACACCTTC. As protein: CSARGGGVDYGYTF.

This clonotype occurred a few times. This sequence joins TRBV20-1 and TRBJ2-1, with 10 bases aligning to TRBD2. This CDR3 contains 16 residues. Germline lookup yields CDR1 DFQATT and CDR2 SNEGSKA (reference sequence). The V segment lost 6 bases and the J segment 4 bases; nucleotides outside the gene matches: 12. Written as DNA, the CDR3 is TGCAGTGCGTCACTAGCGGGACGAATTCCGTACAATGAGCAGTTCTTC. Translated: CSASLAGRIPYNEQFF.

This clonotype was observed at least ten times. The rearrangement links TRBV5-1 to TRBJ1-5; D call uncertain. Germline V gives CDR1 SGHRS, CDR2 YFSETQ. V was pared by 0 bases and J by 3 bases, with 7 bases between. The CDR3 length is 14 residues. CDR3 loop: CASSLDGPNQPQHF. For the CDR3, the DNA is TGCGCCAGCAGCTTGGATGGCCCCAATCAGCCCCAGCATTTT.

The V gene is TRBV28, the J gene TRBJ2-7; D not certain. The CDR3 totals 18 residues. V gave up 3 bases and J gave up 5 bases, with 26 bases separating them. Germline CDR1 and CDR2: MDHEN and SYDVKM. CDR3 loop: CASSFPLRMGQTPHEQYF. The CDR3 DNA is TGTGCCAGCAGTTTTCCCCTCCGGATGGGCCAGACGCCCCACGAGCAGTACTTC.

This clonotype has just a few counts. This chain uses TRBV6-2 or TRBV6-3 with TRBJ1-2; D gene uncertain. The V gene's germline CDR1 is MNHEY and CDR2 SVGEGT. With 8 bases removed from V and 6 bases from J, the gap between germline ends came to 16 bases. This CDR3 has 13 residues. The CDR3 region is CASSGWTWDGYTF. The CDR3 nucleotides are TGTGCCAGCTCTGGTTGGACCTGGGATGGCTACACCTTC.

This clonotype was detected only a few times. The CDR3 DNA sequence: TGCAGTGCTGAGGACGGGGGGGCCTATGGCTACACCTTC. Amino acid sequence: CSAEDGGAYGYTF. The chain is built from TRBV20-1 and TRBJ1-2; maybe TRBD1 (6 bases). CDR1 and CDR2 from the germline V gene are DFQATT and SNEGSKA (reference sequence). The CDR3 length is 13 residues. V lost 5 bases to trimming and J lost 4 bases, with 14 bases between them.